Given below is one T cell receptor beta chain in context. V lost 5 bases and J lost 4; bases outside the gene matches: 2. CDR1 is MNHEY, CDR2 SVGAGI, per germline. CDR3 length: 14 amino acids. These data are taken from a study of blood T cell repertoires in COVID-19. Sequenced by immunoSEQ multiplex PCR; TCRdb stores in-frame clones only, minus some. The sample contains around 250,000 clones, roughly 90% of which appear only once. The receptor was isolated from a man younger than 45 who had recovered from COVID-19. The V call is TRBV6-5, the J call TRBJ2-7, with 13 positions matching TRBD2. Sequenced input: peripheral blood. The CDR3 is CASSRTSGGYEQYF. CDR3 bases: TGTGCCAGCAGTCGGACTAGCGGGGGTTACGAGCAGTACTTC.